This TCR beta chain was sequenced during a study of shared clonotypes between healthy human individuals. Repertoires were generated with immunoSEQ multiplex PCR, while TCRdb's copy carries only in-frame clones and drops some. The sample has nearly 600,000 clones, roughly 95% seen once. CDR1 and CDR2 (germline): LNHNV, YYDKDF (reference sequence). After removal of 0 bases from V and 5 bases from J, the junction contained 4 bases not matched to a gene. This CDR3 has 17 amino acids. Naive-designated CD8 cells lacked CD45RO, were positively enriched for CCR7, and omitted terminally differentiated effector memory CD45RA+ cells.

The TCR was taken from a woman between 25 and 40 years old in good health. V and J are TRBV15 and TRBJ2-3; 14 nucleotides align to TRBD2. Sequenced material: naive CD8+ T cells sorted from blood. As DNA, the CDR3 is TGTGCCACCAGCAGAGAGTCGACTAGCGGGAGGGAAGATACGCAGTATTTT. Translation: CATSRESTSGREDTQYF.